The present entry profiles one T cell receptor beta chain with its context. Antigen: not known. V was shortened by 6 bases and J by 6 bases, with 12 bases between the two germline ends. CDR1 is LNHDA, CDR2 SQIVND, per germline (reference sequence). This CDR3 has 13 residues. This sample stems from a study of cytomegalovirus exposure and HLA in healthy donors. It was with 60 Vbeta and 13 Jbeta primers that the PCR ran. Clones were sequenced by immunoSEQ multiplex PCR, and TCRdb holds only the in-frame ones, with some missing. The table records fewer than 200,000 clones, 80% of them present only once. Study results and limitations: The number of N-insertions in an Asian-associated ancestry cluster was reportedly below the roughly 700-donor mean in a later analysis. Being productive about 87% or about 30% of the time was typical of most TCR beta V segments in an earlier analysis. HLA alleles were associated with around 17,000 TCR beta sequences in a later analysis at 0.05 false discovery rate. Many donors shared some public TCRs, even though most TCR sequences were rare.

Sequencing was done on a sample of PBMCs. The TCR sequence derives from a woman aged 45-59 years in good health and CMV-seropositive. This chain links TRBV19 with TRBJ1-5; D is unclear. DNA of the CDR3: TGTGCCAGTAGCGGGAGGTTGGGTCAGCCCCAGCATTTT. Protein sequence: CASSGRLGQPQHF.